In this sample, the clone carrying this T cell receptor (beta chain) turned up once. The Seattle patients joined while their infection was active and were tracked longitudinally afterward. Germline assignment: CDR1 SGHRS and CDR2 YFSETQ. The CDR3 loop spans 15 amino acids. V was shortened by 0 bases and J by 6 bases, with 13 bases between the two germline ends. Clones were read by immunoSEQ multiplex PCR, and TCRdb kept only the in-frame ones, dropping some. The sample yields around 260,000 clones, 88% seen once. The sample is drawn from a study of blood T cell repertoires in COVID-19. Whole-study context: PBMCs, B-cell-depleted T cells, or T cells were the source of the cDNA or gDNA that made up the material.

This receptor was taken from a woman aged 70-85 years with COVID-19, enrolled during active disease. The V gene is TRBV5-1, the J gene TRBJ2-1; D may be TRBD2 (5 bases). What was sequenced was peripheral blood. The CDR3 DNA reads as TGCGCCAGCAGCTTGGCGCAGCGGAATATCAATGAGCAGTTCTTC. Encoded protein: CASSLAQRNINEQFF.